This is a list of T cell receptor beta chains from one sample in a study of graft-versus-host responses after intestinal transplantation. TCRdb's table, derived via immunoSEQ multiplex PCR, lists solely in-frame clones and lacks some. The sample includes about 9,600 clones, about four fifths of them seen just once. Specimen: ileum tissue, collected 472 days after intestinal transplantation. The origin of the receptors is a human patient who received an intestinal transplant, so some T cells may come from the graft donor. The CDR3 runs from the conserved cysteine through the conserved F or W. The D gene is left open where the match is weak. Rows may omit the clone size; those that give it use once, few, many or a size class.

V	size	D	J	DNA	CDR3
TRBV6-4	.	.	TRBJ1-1	TGTGCCAGCAGCCCAGAATGGGGCGCGAACACTGAAGCTTTCTTT	CASSPEWGANTEAFF
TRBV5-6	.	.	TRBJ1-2	TGTGCCAGCAGCTTGGGCCCCGTCGGCGATGGCTACACCTTC	CASSLGPVGDGYTF
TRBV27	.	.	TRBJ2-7	TGTGCCAGCAGCCGTATGGTCGAGCAGTACTTC	CASSRMVEQYF
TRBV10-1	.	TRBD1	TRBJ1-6	TGCGCCAGCAGTGGGATCGACAGGGTCCCCTCCTCTCATAATTCACCCCTCCACTTT	CASSGIDRVPSSHNSPLHF
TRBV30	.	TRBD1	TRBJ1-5	TGTGCAACCTCGGGACAGGGAGGGGAGCCCCAGCATTTT	CATSGQGGEPQHF
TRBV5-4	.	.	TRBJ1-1	TGTGCCAGCAGCTTTAGAGAGAACACTGAAGCTTTCTTT	CASSFRENTEAFF
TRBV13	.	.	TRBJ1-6	TGTGCCAGCAGCTCCGAGCCGGACAGAAATAATTCACCCCTCCACTTT	CASSSEPDRNNSPLHF
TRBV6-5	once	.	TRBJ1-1	TGTGCCAGCAGTTACGGGGGCGCTAAAGAAGCTTTCTTT	CASSYGGAKEAFF
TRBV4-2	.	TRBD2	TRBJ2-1	TGTGCCAGCAGCCAAGAAGGCGGGGGTGAGCAGTTCTTC	CASSQEGGGEQFF
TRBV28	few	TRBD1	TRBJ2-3	TGTGCCAGCAGTGGGACAGGGGGTGCAGATACGCAGTATTTT	CASSGTGGADTQYF
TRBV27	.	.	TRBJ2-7	TGTGCCAGCAGTTTCTCGCGGGACACCTACGAGCAGTACTTC	CASSFSRDTYEQYF
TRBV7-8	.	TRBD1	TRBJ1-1	TGTGCCAGCAGCTACAGGGGCAGGAGCACTGAAGCTTTCTTT	CASSYRGRSTEAFF
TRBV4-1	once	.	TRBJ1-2	TGCGCCAGCAGCCAAGATCCCTCAGCTTCTTATGGCTACACCTTC	CASSQDPSASYGYTF
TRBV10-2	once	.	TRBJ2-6	TGCGCCAGCAGTGAGATAGGGCTGGAAGGGGCCAACGTCCTGACTTTC	CASSEIGLEGANVLTF
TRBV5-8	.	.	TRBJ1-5	TGTGCCAGCAGCGCCTATGGTGTCGGGGTAAGCAATCAGCCCCAGCATTTT	CASSAYGVGVSNQPQHF
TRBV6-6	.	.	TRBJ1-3	TGTGCCAGCAGTTACTCGGGGAAAGGGAGAAACACCATATATTTT	CASSYSGKGRNTIYF
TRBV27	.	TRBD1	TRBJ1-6	TGTGCCAGCAGTTTTTGGGTGAGGGGGCCTACGAATTCACCCCTCCACTTT	CASSFWVRGPTNSPLHF
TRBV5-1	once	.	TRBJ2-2	TGCGCCAGCAGCTTGCGGGAGACTGGGACCGGGGAGCTGTTTTTT	CASSLRETGTGELFF